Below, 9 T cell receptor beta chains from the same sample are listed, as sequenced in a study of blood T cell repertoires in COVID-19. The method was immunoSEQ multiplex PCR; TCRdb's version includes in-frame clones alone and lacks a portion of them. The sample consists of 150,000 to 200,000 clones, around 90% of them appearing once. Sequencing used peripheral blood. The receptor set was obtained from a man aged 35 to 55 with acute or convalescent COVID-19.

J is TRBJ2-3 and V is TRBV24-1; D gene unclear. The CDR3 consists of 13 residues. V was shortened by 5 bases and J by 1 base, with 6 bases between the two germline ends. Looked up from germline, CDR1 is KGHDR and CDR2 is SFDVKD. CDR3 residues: CATSVTGTDTQYF. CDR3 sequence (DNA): TGTGCCACCAGTGTAACAGGCACAGATACGCAGTATTTT.

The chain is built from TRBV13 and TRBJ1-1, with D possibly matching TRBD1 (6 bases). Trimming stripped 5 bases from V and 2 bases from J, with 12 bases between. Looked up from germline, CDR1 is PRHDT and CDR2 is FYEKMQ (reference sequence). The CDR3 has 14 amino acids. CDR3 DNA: TGTGCCAGCAGCCCCAGGGGTTACAACACTGAAGCTTTCTTT. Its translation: CASSPRGYNTEAFF.

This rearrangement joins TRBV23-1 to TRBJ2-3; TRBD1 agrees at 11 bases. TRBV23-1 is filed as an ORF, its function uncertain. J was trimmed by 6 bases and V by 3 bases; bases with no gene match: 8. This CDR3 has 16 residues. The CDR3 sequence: CASSQFQDRGQDTQYF. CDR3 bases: TGCGCCAGCAGTCAGTTCCAGGACAGGGGGCAGGATACGCAGTATTTT.

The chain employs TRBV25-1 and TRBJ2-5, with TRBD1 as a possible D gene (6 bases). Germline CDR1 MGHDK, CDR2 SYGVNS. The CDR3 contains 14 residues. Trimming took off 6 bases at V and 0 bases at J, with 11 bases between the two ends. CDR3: CASSIDRYQETQYF. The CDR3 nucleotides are TGTGCCAGCAGCATAGACAGGTACCAAGAGACCCAGTACTTC.

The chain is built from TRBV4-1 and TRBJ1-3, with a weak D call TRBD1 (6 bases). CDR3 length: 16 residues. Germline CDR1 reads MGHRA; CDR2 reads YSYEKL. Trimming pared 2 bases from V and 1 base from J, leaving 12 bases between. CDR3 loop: CASSQIRGLSGNTIYF. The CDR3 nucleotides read TGCGCCAGCAGCCAAATCAGGGGTCTTTCTGGAAACACCATATATTTT.

The CDR3 protein is CASSGSGGDTEAFF. CDR3 bases: TGTGCCAGCAGCGGGTCCGGAGGGGACACTGAAGCTTTCTTT. The genes are TRBV21-1 and TRBJ1-1. TRBV21-1 is termed a pseudogene. The CDR3 covers 14 residues.

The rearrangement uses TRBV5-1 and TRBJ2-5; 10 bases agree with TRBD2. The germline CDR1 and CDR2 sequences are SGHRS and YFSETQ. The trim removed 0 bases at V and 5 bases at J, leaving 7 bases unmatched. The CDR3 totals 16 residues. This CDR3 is CASSLAASGGGETQYF. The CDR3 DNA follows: TGCGCCAGCAGCTTGGCGGCTAGCGGGGGTGGCGAGACCCAGTACTTC.

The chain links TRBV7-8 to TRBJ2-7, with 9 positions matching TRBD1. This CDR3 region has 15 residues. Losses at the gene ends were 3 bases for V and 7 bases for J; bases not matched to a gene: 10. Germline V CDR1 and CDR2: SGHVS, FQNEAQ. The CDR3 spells CASSFRQGVGGEQYF. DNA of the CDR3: TGTGCCAGCAGCTTCAGACAGGGGGTAGGAGGGGAGCAGTACTTC.

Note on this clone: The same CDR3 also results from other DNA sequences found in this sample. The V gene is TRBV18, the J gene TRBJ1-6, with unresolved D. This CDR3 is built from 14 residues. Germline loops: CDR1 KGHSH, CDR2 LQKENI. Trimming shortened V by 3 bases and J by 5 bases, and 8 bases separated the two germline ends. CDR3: CASSPSGNNSPLHF. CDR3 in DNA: TGTGCCAGCTCACCCTCTGGCAATAATTCACCCCTCCACTTT.